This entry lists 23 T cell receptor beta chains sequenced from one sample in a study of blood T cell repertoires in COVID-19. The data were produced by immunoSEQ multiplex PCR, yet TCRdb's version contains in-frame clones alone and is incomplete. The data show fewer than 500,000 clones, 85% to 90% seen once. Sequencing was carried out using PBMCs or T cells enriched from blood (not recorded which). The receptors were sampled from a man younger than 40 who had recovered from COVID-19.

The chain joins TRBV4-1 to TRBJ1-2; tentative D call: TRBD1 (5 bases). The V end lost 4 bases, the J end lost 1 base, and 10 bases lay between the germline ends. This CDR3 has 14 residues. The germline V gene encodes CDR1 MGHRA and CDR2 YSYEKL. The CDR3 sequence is CASSPQEGNYGYTF. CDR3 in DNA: TGCGCCAGCAGCCCACAGGAAGGTAACTATGGCTACACCTTC.

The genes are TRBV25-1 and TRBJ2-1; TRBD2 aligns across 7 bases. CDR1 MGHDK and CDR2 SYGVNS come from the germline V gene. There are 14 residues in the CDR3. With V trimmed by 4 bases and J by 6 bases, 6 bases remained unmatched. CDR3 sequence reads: CASSVYGGSNEQFF. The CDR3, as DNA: TGTGCCAGCAGTGTATATGGCGGGAGCAATGAGCAGTTCTTC.

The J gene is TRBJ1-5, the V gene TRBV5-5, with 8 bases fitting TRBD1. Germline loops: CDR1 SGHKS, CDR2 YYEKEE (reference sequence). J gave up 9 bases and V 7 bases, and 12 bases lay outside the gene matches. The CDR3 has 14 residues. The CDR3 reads CASGAGGTAPPQHF. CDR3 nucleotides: TGTGCCAGCGGGGCAGGGGGCACCGCGCCGCCCCAGCATTTT.

For the CDR3, the DNA is TGTGCCAGCAGTACCGGAGGGCAGGGGGCGAACACCGGGGAGCTGTTTTTT. This gives the protein CASSTGGQGANTGELFF. The chain links TRBV5-4 to TRBJ2-2, with a tentative D call TRBD1 (7 bases). This CDR3 comprises 17 residues. The V end was cut by 5 bases, the J end by 0 bases, with 17 bases between. The germline gives CDR1 SGHNT, CDR2 YYREEE (reference sequence).

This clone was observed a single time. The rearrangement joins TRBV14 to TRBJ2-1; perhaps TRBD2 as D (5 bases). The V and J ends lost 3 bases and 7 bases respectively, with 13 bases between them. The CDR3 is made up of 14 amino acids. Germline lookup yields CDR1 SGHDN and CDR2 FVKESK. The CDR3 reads CASSHGRARNEQFF. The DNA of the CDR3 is TGTGCCAGCAGCCATGGGAGAGCTAGGAATGAGCAGTTCTTC.

CDR3 amino acids: CASSIYSGEKLFF. In DNA form, the CDR3 reads TGTGCCAGCAGTATATACTCGGGTGAAAAACTGTTTTTT. J is TRBJ1-4 and V is TRBV28, with D unclear. The CDR3 length is 13 residues. The germline V gene has CDR1 MDHEN and CDR2 SYDVKM. V lost 5 bases to trimming and J lost 7 bases, with 11 bases between them.

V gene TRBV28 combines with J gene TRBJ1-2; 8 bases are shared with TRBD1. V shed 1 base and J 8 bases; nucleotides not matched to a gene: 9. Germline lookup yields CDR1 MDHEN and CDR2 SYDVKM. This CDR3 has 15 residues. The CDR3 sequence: CASSLSTQGARGYTF. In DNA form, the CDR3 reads TGTGCCAGCAGTTTATCTACTCAGGGGGCGCGCGGCTACACCTTC.

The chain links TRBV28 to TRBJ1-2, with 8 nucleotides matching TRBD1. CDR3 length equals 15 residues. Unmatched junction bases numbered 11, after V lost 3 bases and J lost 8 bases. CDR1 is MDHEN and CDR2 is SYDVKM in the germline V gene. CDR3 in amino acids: CASSFRPGGAGGYTF. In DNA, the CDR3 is TGTGCCAGCAGTTTTCGTCCAGGGGGCGCGGGAGGCTACACCTTC.

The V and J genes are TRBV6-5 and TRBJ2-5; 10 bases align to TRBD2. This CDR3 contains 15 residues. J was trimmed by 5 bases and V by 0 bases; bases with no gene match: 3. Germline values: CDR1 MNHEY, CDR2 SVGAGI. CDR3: CASSYSGSGRETQYF. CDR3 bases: TGTGCCAGCAGTTACTCAGGTAGCGGGAGGGAGACCCAGTACTTC.

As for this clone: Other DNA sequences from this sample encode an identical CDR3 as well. CDR3 sequence: CASSPGQGNQPQHF. The DNA of the CDR3 is TGTGCCAGCAGTCCTGGACAGGGTAATCAGCCCCAGCATTTT. V usage is TRBV2 and J usage is TRBJ1-5, with 8 bases lining up with TRBD1. Trimming cost V 5 bases and J 4 bases; bases outside gene matches: 4. CDR1 and CDR2 from the germline V gene are SNHLY and FYNNEI. The CDR3 has 14 amino acids.

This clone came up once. Here the CDR3 reads CAWSAPPNTIYF. CDR3 sequence (DNA): TGTGCCTGGAGTGCCCCTCCCAACACCATATATTTT. The chain uses TRBV30 and TRBJ1-3, with D uncertain. V dropped 1 base and J dropped 7 bases, with 8 bases sitting between them. This CDR3 comprises 12 residues. Germline values: CDR1 GTSNPN, CDR2 SVGIG (reference sequence).

The CDR3 DNA sequence: TGCGCCAGCAGCTTGTCGCTAGCGGGAAAAAACGAGCAGTACTTC. Translated, it gives CASSLSLAGKNEQYF. The V call is TRBV5-1, the J call TRBJ2-7; TRBD2 agrees at 9 bases. This CDR3 is 15 amino acids long. The ends lost 1 base at V and 5 bases at J; junction bases unmatched: 7. Looked up from germline, CDR1 is SGHRS and CDR2 is YFSETQ.

CDR3: CASSWTRHGNEQFF. The CDR3 DNA reads TGTGCCAGCAGCTGGACACGTCATGGGAATGAGCAGTTCTTC. V is TRBV5-6 and J is TRBJ2-1, with D tentatively TRBD1 (5 bases). Trimming pared 3 bases from V and 7 bases from J, leaving 14 bases between. The CDR3 has 14 amino acids. Germline values: CDR1 SGHDT, CDR2 YYEEEE.

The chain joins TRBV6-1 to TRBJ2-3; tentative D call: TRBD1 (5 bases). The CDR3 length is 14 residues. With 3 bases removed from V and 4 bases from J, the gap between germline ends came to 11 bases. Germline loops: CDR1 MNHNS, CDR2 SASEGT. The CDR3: CASSDAGPPDTQYF. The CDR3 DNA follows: TGTGCCAGCAGTGACGCAGGGCCCCCAGATACGCAGTATTTT.

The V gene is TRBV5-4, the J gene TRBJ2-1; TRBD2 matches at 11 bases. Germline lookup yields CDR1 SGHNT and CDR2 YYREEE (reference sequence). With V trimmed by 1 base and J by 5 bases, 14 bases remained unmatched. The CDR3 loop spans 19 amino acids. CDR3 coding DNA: TGTGCCAGCAGCTTGTCTTATCTAGCGGGAGGTGGTATGGACAATGAGCAGTTCTTC. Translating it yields CASSLSYLAGGGMDNEQFF.

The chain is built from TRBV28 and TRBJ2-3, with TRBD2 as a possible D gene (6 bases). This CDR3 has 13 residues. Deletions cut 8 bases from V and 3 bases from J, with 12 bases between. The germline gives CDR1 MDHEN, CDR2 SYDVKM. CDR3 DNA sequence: TGTGCCAGCGAGGAGAGCGGGACAGATACGCAGTATTTT. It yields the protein CASEESGTDTQYF.

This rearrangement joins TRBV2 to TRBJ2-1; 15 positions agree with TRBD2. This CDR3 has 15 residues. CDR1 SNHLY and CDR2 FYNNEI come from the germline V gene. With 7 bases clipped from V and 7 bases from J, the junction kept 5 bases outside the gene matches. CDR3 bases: TGTGCCAGCACCCGAGGGACTAGCGGGAGGAATGAGCAGTTCTTC. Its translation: CASTRGTSGRNEQFF.

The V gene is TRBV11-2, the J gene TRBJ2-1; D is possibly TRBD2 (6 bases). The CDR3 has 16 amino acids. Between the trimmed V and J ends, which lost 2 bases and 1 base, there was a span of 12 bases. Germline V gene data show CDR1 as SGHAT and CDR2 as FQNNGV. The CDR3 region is CASSLSGVLSYNEQFF. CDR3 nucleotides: TGTGCCAGCAGCTTATCGGGAGTACTATCCTACAATGAGCAGTTCTTC.

This CDR3 reads CASSPQSGRASDTQYF. The CDR3 bases are TGTGCCAGCTCACCGCAAAGCGGGAGGGCCTCCGATACGCAGTATTTT. J is TRBJ2-3 and V is TRBV18; 10 positions match TRBD2. This CDR3 comprises 16 residues. Trimming cost V 3 bases and J 6 bases; bases outside gene matches: 9. The V gene's germline CDR1 is KGHSH and CDR2 LQKENI.

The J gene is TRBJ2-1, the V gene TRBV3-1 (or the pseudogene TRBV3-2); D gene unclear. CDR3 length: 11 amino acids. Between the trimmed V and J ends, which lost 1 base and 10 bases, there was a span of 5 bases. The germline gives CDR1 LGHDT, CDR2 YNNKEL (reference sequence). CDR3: CASSQALEQFF. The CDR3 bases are TGTGCCAGCAGCCAAGCACTAGAGCAGTTCTTC.

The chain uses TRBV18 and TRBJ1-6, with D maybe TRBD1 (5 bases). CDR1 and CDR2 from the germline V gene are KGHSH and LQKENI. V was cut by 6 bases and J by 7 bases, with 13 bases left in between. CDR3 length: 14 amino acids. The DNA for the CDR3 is TGTGCCAGCTCCGGGGGGTTCCTCAATTCACCCCTCCACTTT. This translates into CASSGGFLNSPLHF.

The CDR3 is CASSQEGGADTQYF. Written as DNA, the CDR3 is TGTGCCAGCAGCCAAGAGGGGGGTGCAGATACGCAGTATTTT. The chain combines TRBV3-1 (or the pseudogene TRBV3-2) with TRBJ2-3; a weak D match, TRBD2 (6 bases). The length of the CDR3 is 14 residues. CDR1 and CDR2 (germline): LGHDT, YNNKEL (reference sequence). V was cut by 0 bases and J by 4 bases, with 8 bases left in between.

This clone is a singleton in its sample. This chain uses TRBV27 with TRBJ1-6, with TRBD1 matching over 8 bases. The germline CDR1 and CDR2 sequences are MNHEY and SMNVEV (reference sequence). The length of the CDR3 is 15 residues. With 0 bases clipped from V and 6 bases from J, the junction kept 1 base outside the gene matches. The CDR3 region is CASSLSGQGNSPLHF. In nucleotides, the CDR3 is TGTGCCAGCAGTTTATCCGGACAGGGTAATTCACCCCTCCACTTT.